This T cell receptor (beta chain) comes out of a study of cytomegalovirus exposure and HLA in healthy donors. Study information: The early release's HLA-typed donors yielded about 85 million unique TCRs. Among approximately 390 genotyped donors, approximately 80% fell in the Caucasian-associated ancestry cluster.

Study findings and constraints: Associated with cytomegalovirus, according to the listing, were 150 to 200 TCR beta chains.

With respect to this clone: Its antigen is not known.

The CDR3 loop spans 12 amino acids. J gave up 6 bases and V 5 bases, and 3 bases lay outside the gene matches. Per germline, CDR1 SQVTM and CDR2 ANQGSEA. 60 Vbeta and 13 Jbeta primers were used in PCR. Only in-frame clones appear in the TCRdb table, and some are missing; sequencing was by immunoSEQ multiplex PCR. The sample yields fewer than 200,000 clones, about 80% seen once. This clonotype was obtained from a man aged 35 to 55 in good health and CMV-seropositive. Sequencing input: PBMCs. The chain uses TRBV29-1 and TRBJ2-2, with 7 nucleotides matching TRBD2. CDR3 nucleotide sequence: TGCAGCGTTCCTAGCGGCTCCGGGGAGCTGTTTTTT. Amino acids: CSVPSGSGELFF.